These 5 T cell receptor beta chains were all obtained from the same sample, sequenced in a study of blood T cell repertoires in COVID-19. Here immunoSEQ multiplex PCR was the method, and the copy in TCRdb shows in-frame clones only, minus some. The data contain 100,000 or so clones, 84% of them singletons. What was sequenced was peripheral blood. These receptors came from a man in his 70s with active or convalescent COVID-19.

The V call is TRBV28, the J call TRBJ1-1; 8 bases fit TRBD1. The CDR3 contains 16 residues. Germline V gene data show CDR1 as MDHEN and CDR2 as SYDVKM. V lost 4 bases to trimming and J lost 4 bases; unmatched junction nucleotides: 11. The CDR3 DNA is TGTGCCAGCAGTTCCCCGTCCCGGGACAGGCGCACTGAAGCTTTCTTT. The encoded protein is CASSSPSRDRRTEAFF.

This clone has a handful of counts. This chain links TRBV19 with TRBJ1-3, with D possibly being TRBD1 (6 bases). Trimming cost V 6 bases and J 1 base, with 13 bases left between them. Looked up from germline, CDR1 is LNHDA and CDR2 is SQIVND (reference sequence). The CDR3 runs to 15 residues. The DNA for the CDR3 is TGTGCCAGTAGGCCCCTTACAGGGTCTGGAAACACCATATATTTT. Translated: CASRPLTGSGNTIYF.

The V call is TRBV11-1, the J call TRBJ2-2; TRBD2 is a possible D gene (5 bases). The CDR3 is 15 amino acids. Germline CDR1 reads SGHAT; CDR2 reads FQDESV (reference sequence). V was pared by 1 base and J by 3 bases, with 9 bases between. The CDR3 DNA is TGTGCCAGCAGCTTAGACGGGGAAGACACCGGGGAGCTGTTTTTT. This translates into CASSLDGEDTGELFF.

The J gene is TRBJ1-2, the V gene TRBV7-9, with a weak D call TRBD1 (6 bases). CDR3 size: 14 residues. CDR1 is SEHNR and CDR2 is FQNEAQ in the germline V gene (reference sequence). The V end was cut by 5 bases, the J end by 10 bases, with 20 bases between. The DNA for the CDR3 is TGTGCCAGCAGCACTCTGGAGGGGGGGCGGGCCTACACCTTC. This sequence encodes CASSTLEGGRAYTF.

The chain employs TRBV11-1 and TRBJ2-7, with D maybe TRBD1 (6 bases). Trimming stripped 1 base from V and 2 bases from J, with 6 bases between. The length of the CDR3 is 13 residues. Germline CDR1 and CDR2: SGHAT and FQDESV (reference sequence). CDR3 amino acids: CASSLGGPYEQYF. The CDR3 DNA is TGTGCCAGCAGCTTAGGGGGGCCCTACGAGCAGTACTTC.